Reported below is one TCR beta chain. Its antigen is not known. This specimen belongs to a study of T cells in Graves' hyperthyroidism and ophthalmopathy. Study-wide results and caveats: Most thyroid clonotypes with frequency above 0.001 were detected in blood.

The length of the CDR3 is 13 residues. The V gene lost 1 base and the J gene lost 5 bases, with 9 bases spanning the gap. Germline loops: CDR1 LGHNA, CDR2 YNFKEQ. The TCR beta CDR3 regions underwent amplification using RNA transcripts as the source. An initial round of RT-PCR targeting the TCR CDR3 relied on the HTBI primer set. MiXCR, applied by TCRdb to the multiplex PCR reads, yields one record per CDR3 protein. The table lists 300,000 to 400,000 distinct CDR3 sequences, approximately 14% of them singletons. The chain has TRBV4-2 and TRBJ2-7; D remains unclear. The sample comprised blood. The TCR sequence derives from a woman aged 60 to 75 with Graves' hyperthyroidism. CDR3 residues: CASSQGSFDEQYF. DNA of the CDR3: TGTGCCAGCAGCCAAGGAAGTTTCGACGAGCAGTACTTC.